The 17 T cell receptor beta chains below all came from one sample that was sequenced in a study of cytomegalovirus exposure and HLA in healthy donors. Vbeta (60) and Jbeta (13) primers were used in the PCR. Profiling relied on immunoSEQ multiplex PCR, and the TCRdb table lists in-frame clones only, not all of them. The repertoire holds around 190,000 clones, with around 84% as singletons. What was sequenced was PBMCs. The receptors were gathered from a girl aged 2 to 10 in good health and CMV-seropositive.

As for this clone: Other DNA variants within this sample encode the same CDR3. CDR3 residues: CASSLASGGGNEQFF. The CDR3 coding sequence is TGCGCCAGCAGCTTGGCAAGCGGGGGAGGTAATGAGCAGTTCTTC. This rearrangement joins TRBV5-1 to TRBJ2-1; TRBD2 aligns across 8 bases. Germline CDR1 reads SGHRS; CDR2 reads YFSETQ. The CDR3 consists of 15 residues. With 0 bases clipped from V and 7 bases from J, the junction kept 6 bases outside the gene matches.

The chain uses TRBV10-2 and TRBJ2-7; D might be TRBD1 (5 bases). Trimming cost V 0 bases and J 10 bases, with 10 bases left between them. Germline V gene sequence: CDR1 WSHSY, CDR2 SAAADI. This CDR3 has 12 amino acids. The CDR3 nucleotides read TGCGCCAGCAGTGAGTCCAGGGCGTATCAGTACTTC. Amino acids: CASSESRAYQYF.

This CDR3 is CASSWGSETQYF. The CDR3 region has the DNA TGTGCCAGCAGTTGGGGCTCTGAGACCCAGTACTTC. This chain joins TRBV25-1 and TRBJ2-5; tentatively, D is TRBD1 (5 bases). The germline CDR1 and CDR2 sequences are MGHDK and SYGVNS. V was cut by 5 bases and J by 5 bases, with 9 bases left in between. The length of the CDR3 is 12 residues.

The chain joins TRBV11-2 to TRBJ2-1; tentatively, D is TRBD1 (6 bases). The CDR3 contains 15 residues. The germline V and J ends were trimmed by 6 bases and 3 bases, with 15 bases remaining between them. Germline V CDR1 and CDR2: SGHAT, FQNNGV. This chain's CDR3 is CASSSPRGHYNEQFF. The CDR3 coding sequence is TGTGCCAGCAGTTCCCCCCGGGGACACTACAATGAGCAGTTCTTC.

CDR3: CASSLTRGMGQEAFF. In DNA, the CDR3 is TGTGCCAGCAGCTTAACGAGGGGGATGGGACAGGAAGCTTTCTTT. V and J are TRBV7-3 and TRBJ1-1; 7 positions agree with TRBD1. Per germline, CDR1 SGHTA and CDR2 FQGTGA. The junction had 9 bases not matched to a gene; V was cut back by 0 bases and J by 8 bases. CDR3 length: 15 amino acids.

The chain carries TRBV2 and TRBJ1-5; TRBD1 is a possible D gene (5 bases). The length of the CDR3 is 16 residues. Trimming removed 4 bases at V and 6 bases at J, with 19 bases between. The germline V gene encodes CDR1 SNHLY and CDR2 FYNNEI. The CDR3 spells CASSGHGQGWRQPQHF. The CDR3 bases are TGTGCCAGCAGTGGACATGGGCAGGGCTGGCGTCAGCCCCAGCATTTT.

This clone has just one count. The chain recombines TRBV15 with TRBJ1-2; 8 bases fit TRBD1. V lost 3 bases to trimming and J lost 7 bases; unmatched junction nucleotides: 10. CDR3 size: 15 residues. CDR1 is LNHNV, CDR2 YYDKDF, per germline (reference sequence). The CDR3 loop reads CATSSQVIDRGGYTF. CDR3 sequence (DNA): TGTGCCACCAGCAGTCAAGTTATCGACAGGGGTGGCTACACCTTC.

As for this clone: The junction departs from the called germline gene at one end, perhaps through a read error. This chain connects TRBV6-4 to TRBJ2-7, with TRBD1 matching over 12 bases. The CDR3 is 13 amino acids. Germline V CDR1 and CDR2: MRHNA, SNTAGT. CDR3 DNA: TGTGCCAGCAGAGGGACAGGGGGCCCCCCCCTTAGCTTC. Protein product: CASRGTGGPPLSF.

The V gene is TRBV7-2, the J gene TRBJ1-5; the D is unclear. Germline CDR1 is SGHTA and CDR2 is FQGNSA. The V end was cut by 4 bases, the J end by 0 bases, with 13 bases between. This CDR3 has 16 amino acids. CDR3 nucleotides: TGTGCCAGCAGCTCCCCAACATGGTATAGCAATCAGCCCCAGCATTTT. Its protein product is CASSSPTWYSNQPQHF.

The rearrangement uses TRBV9 and TRBJ2-1; D not resolved. The CDR3 has 12 amino acids. The germline gives CDR1 SGDLS, CDR2 YYNGEE. Trimming left V 4 bases short and J 5 bases short, with 7 bases between. The CDR3 protein is CASSPQNNEQFF. The CDR3 region has the DNA TGTGCCAGCAGCCCCCAAAACAATGAGCAGTTCTTC.

This clone came up a few times. The chain couples TRBV10-3 to TRBJ2-7; 9 nucleotides match TRBD2. The germline gives CDR1 ENHRY, CDR2 SYGVKD. The CDR3 has 14 amino acids. V was pared by 9 bases and J by 6 bases, with 12 bases of the junction left unmatched. The CDR3 nucleotides read TGTGCCATATTAGCGGGAGAGGGGGCGGGCGAGCAGTACTTC. The encoded protein is CAILAGEGAGEQYF.

The rearrangement uses TRBV9 and TRBJ1-1; no reliable D call. V shed 0 bases and J shed 1 base, with 10 bases lying between them. The CDR3 is 15 amino acids. Germline V gene sequence: CDR1 SGDLS, CDR2 YYNGEE. CDR3 bases: TGTGCCAGCAGCGTAGTCGTGGGGAGGAACACTGAAGCTTTCTTT. Protein: CASSVVVGRNTEAFF.

This rearrangement joins TRBV5-6 to TRBJ2-3, with D unclear. CDR1 and CDR2 (germline): SGHDT, YYEEEE. Trimming took 0 bases from V and 3 from J, leaving 8 bases between them. The CDR3 is 14 amino acids. CDR3 DNA: TGTGCCAGCAGCTTGGGTGTTAGAACAGATACGCAGTATTTT. Its protein product is CASSLGVRTDTQYF.

The chain uses TRBV9 and TRBJ2-1, with 13 positions matching TRBD2. V was clipped by 3 bases and J by 8 bases; unmatched bases: 2. Germline lookup yields CDR1 SGDLS and CDR2 YYNGEE. CDR3 length: 14 residues. The CDR3 spells CASSEGLAGYEQFF. CDR3 DNA: TGTGCCAGCAGCGAGGGACTAGCGGGATATGAGCAGTTCTTC.

This chain links TRBV27 with TRBJ1-4, with a tentative D call TRBD1 (5 bases). Trimming pared 3 bases from V and 1 base from J, leaving 15 bases between. CDR1 is MNHEY, CDR2 SMNVEV, per germline (reference sequence). This CDR3 has 17 residues. In nucleotides, the CDR3 is TGTGCCAGCAGTTTTGGGGGGACGGCGAGAACTAATGAAAAACTGTTTTTT. As protein: CASSFGGTARTNEKLFF. Complete variable domain (other parts from reference TRBV27 and TRBJ1-4): EAQVTQNPRYLITVTGKKLTVTCSQNMNHEYMSWYRQDPGLGLRQIYYSMNVEVTDKGDVPEGYKVSRKEKRNFPLILESPSPNQTSLYFCASSFGGTARTNEKLFFGSGTQLSVL.

The chain recombines TRBV9 with TRBJ2-2; 9 positions agree with TRBD1. The CDR3 sequence is 15 residues long. Per the germline V gene, CDR1 is SGDLS and CDR2 is YYNGEE. V was clipped by 3 bases and J by 5 bases; unmatched bases: 5. The CDR3 loop reads CASSGGQGQTGELFF. The CDR3 nucleotides read TGTGCCAGCAGCGGGGGACAGGGACAAACCGGGGAGCTGTTTTTT.

This clone turned up a few times. The chain employs TRBV6-1 and TRBJ1-1; D unresolved. CDR3 size: 13 residues. Trimming left V 6 bases short and J 4 bases short, with 12 bases between. From germline, CDR1 is MNHNS and CDR2 SASEGT. The CDR3 sequence: CASSLIDFTEAFF. CDR3 DNA sequence: TGTGCCAGCAGCCTAATAGACTTCACTGAAGCTTTCTTT.